This T cell receptor beta chain was sequenced in a study of blood T cells in healthy people across ages. Study results and caveats: It was found that TCR beta diversity correlated strongly with the percentage of naive T cells. The lack of PBMC sorting stopped any conclusive naive versus antigen-experienced comparison.

As to this clonotype: Its antigen remains unidentified.

With a J-beta primer mix and a sample-barcoded 5' primer, a second PCR ran about 6 to 11 cycles. TCRdb ran MiXCR on the 5' RACE reads and lists one entry per CDR3 protein. Of 500,000 to 700,000 distinct CDR3 sequences in the sample, approximately 30% were seen once. Sequencing was done on a sample of blood. The source of this sequence is a woman of 80 years or more in good health.

The CDR3 coding sequence is TGTGCCAGCAGCCAAGCACAGGGAAACGGGGAGCTGTTTTTT. This translates into CASSQAQGNGELFF. V and J are TRBV3-1 and TRBJ2-2, with D possibly TRBD1 on 6 matching bases. V was trimmed by 1 base and J by 7 bases, leaving 10 bases between them. The germline V gene has CDR1 LGHDT and CDR2 YNNKEL (reference sequence). CDR3 length: 14 residues. Based on the CDR3 plus reference TRBV3-1 and TRBJ2-2, the full variable domain is DTAVSQTPKYLVTQMGNDKSIKCEQNLGHDTMYWYKQDSKKFLKIMFSYNNKELIINETVPNRFSPKSPDKAHLNLHINSLELGDSAVYFCASSQAQGNGELFFGEGSRLTVL.